The rows below give T cell receptor beta chains drawn from one sample of a study of cytomegalovirus exposure and HLA in healthy donors. Using immunoSEQ multiplex PCR, the repertoire was profiled, and TCRdb retains in-frame clones only, with some absent. The sample yields over 70,000 clones, roughly three quarters seen once. Sequencing used PBMCs. The origin of the receptors is a man between 25 and 39 years old in good health and CMV-seronegative. Both conserved end residues are part of each CDR3. Some rows mark clone size as missing; the rest say once, few, many or name a class of expanded clone.

V gene,clone size,CDR3 protein
TRBV5-6,NA,CASSLGATGRQPQHF
TRBV5-1,NA,CASSRGTYEQYF
TRBV7-9,NA,CASSLSRGQGLLEQYF
TRBV2,NA,CASSEGRGYTF
TRBV29-1,NA,CSGVQGFNTEAFF
TRBV4-1,NA,CASSQDLGLAGGQETQYF
TRBV18,NA,CASSPPGGSGNTIYF
TRBV30,NA,CAWSEHRGGGYTF
TRBV4-3,NA,CASSQDRGLGAQYF
TRBV5-1,NA,CASSLAATSGGAAEQFF
TRBV19,NA,CASSKSTGTLEAFF
TRBV11-2,few,CATNIIKDRDFNTGELFF
TRBV28,NA,CASSSGQGRNIQYF
TRBV5-1,NA,CASSFQDRGVETQYF
TRBV4-1,NA,CASSQTGQGDTEAFF
TRBV19,few,CASRDTGARLQQYF
TRBV28,NA,CASSLSASSYEQYF
TRBV6-1,NA,CASRNNPLVEAFF
TRBV5-4,few,CASSLNAGVYEQYF
TRBV9,NA,CASSSGGPDNEQFF
TRBV20-1,NA,CSAVDSYGYTF
TRBV9,few,CASSVGGAEYEQFF
TRBV27,NA,CASSSYYRASSTDTQYF
TRBV7-2,NA,CASSNRTGGANGYTF
TRBV7-9,NA,CASHTTGREKLFF
TRBV6-5,NA,CASSYGPSGRVETQYF
TRBV29-1,NA,CSVDRGRGAEAFF
TRBV13,once,CASGTSGGLHEQFF
TRBV9,NA,CASSPGLAGANEQFF
TRBV6-1,NA,CASTTGYGYTF
TRBV13,NA,CASSLGQGYNSPLHF
TRBV4-1,NA,CASSQDGAGGQPQHF
TRBV29-1,few,CSVGTGQGQDYGYTF
TRBV19,once,CASSGTGSTGQYF
TRBV5-1,NA,CASSLICRPQGVKGYTF
TRBV5-6,NA,CASSLAGLDIQYF
TRBV4-3,NA,CASSQIVGGQSYGYTF
TRBV25-1,few,CASSEDSPYEKLFF
TRBV11-2,NA,CASSAGTGGYNEQFF
TRBV2,NA,CASSEWREGTDTQYF
TRBV28,NA,CASSTQGMDTEAFF
TRBV27,NA,CASSRGTSVTGELFF
TRBV4-2,NA,CASSQDLDRGRGNYGYTF
TRBV14,NA,CASSPTGGWYEQYF
TRBV5-8,few,CASSLLQGAVSNQPQHF
TRBV18,NA,CASSLGLAGGHTGELFF
TRBV7-8,NA,CASSLVREKLFF
TRBV7-9,NA,CASSRGLAAKTGELFF
TRBV6-1,few,CASSERFSGANVLTF
TRBV25-1,NA,CASSEYVGQGIPYEQYF
TRBV28,NA,CASSLGASGRSRTQYF
TRBV7-2,NA,CASSPQGQTINSPLHF
TRBV5-1,NA,CASSLKSTGVNTGELFF